This section outlines one T cell receptor beta chain sequence together with its context. Its target is unknown. Produced via immunoSEQ multiplex PCR; TCRdb's table is partial and in-frame only. The sample shows about 16,000 clones, about 84% of them seen only once. This sample was taken from a study of CD4 T cells in relation to SARS-CoV-2 and coronaviruses. Whole-study context: TCR beta CDR3s were sequenced after approximately nine-day antigen culture of PBMCs. No peptide or an HIV-1 Nef peptide pool served as negative control. Whole-study findings and limits: Monoreactive clones expanded significantly more to SARS-CoV-2 than crossreactive clones did.

Germline CDR1 is SNHLY and CDR2 is FYNNEI. CDR3 size: 12 residues. Trimming stripped 10 bases from V and 4 bases from J, with 13 bases between. Unexposed donor CD4+ T cells date from 2011-2018, before the COVID-19 pandemic. Isolation of CD4+ T cells took place after around 11 days in culture. Unexposed-donor CD4+ T cells were probed with SARS-CoV-2 S/N and four cold-coronavirus spikes, cells permitting. This sequence joins TRBV2 and TRBJ1-2; D gene unclear. The sequence derives from a human donor in good health. Input material: CD4+ T cells from PBMCs, cultured in vitro. CDR3: CATWDGSYGYTF. The DNA of the CDR3 is TGTGCCACCTGGGATGGGTCCTATGGCTACACCTTC. Filled out from reference TRBV2 and TRBJ1-2, the complete variable domain reads EPEVTQTPSHQVTQMGQEVILRCVPISNHLYFYWYRQILGQKVEFLVSFYNNEISEKSEIFDDQFSVERPDGSNFTLKIRSTKLEDSAMYFCATWDGSYGYTFGSGTRLTVV.